This T cell receptor beta chain was obtained from a study of shared clonotypes between healthy human individuals. The run depth of the assay was deep. Sequenced by immunoSEQ multiplex PCR; TCRdb stores in-frame clones only, minus some. The sample gives around 2.1 million clones, 85% to 95% of which show up once; around 1.7% is in the top ten. This CDR3 has 14 amino acids. V gave up 3 bases and J gave up 7 bases, with 15 bases separating them. Per the germline V gene, CDR1 is LNHNV and CDR2 is YYDKDF (reference sequence). Selected positively for CCR7 and CD45RO-negative, naive CD8 cells excluded terminally differentiated effector memory CD45RA+ cells.

This chain uses TRBV15 with TRBJ1-1; no definite D call. The receptor comes from a young man in good health. Some clones in this sample may be carry-over from other donors' samples. Sequencing input: naive CD8+ T cells from PBMCs. The CDR3 spells CATSSRSIGGEAFF. The CDR3 DNA is TGTGCCACCAGCAGCAGATCAATCGGCGGTGAAGCTTTCTTT.